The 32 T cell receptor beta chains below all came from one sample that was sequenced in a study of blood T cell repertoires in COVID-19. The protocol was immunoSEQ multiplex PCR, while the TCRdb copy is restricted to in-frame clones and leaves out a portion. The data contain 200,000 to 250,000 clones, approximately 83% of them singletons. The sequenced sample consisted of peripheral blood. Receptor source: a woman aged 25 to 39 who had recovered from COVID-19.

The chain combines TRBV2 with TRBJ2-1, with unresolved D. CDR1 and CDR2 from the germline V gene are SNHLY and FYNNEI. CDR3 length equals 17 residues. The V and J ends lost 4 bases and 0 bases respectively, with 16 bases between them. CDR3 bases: TGTGCCAGCAGTGTGTCGGCGCCTCCTAGCTCCTACAATGAGCAGTTCTTC. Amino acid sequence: CASSVSAPPSSYNEQFF.

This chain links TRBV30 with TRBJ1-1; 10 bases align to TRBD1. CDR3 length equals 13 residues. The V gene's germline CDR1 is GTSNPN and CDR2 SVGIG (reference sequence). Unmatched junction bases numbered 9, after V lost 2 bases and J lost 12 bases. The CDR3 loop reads CAWSSTGGTEPFF. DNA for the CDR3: TGTGCCTGGAGTTCGACAGGGGGCACCGAACCTTTCTTT.

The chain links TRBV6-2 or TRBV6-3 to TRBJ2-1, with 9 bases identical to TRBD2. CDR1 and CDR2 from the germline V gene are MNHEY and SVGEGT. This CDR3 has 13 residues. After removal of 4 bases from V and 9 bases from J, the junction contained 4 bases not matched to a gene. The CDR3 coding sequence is TGTGCCAGCAGTTCTAGCGGGGAATTTGAGCAGTTCTTC. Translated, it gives CASSSSGEFEQFF.

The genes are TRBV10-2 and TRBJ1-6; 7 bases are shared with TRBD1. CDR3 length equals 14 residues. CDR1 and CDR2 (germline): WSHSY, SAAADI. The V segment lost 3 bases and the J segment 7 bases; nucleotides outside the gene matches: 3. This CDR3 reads CASSDSGGNSPLHF. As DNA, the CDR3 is TGCGCCAGCAGTGACTCAGGGGGAAATTCACCCCTCCACTTT.

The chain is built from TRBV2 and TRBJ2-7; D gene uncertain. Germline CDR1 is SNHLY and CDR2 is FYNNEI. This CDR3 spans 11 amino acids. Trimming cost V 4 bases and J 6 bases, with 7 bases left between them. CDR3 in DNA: TGTGCCAGCAGTGTTTTAGTCGAGCAGTACTTC. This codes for CASSVLVEQYF.

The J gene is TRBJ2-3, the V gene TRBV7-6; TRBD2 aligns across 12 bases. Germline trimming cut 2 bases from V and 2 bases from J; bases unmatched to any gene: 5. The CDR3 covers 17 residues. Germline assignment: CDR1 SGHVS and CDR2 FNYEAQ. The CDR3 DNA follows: TGTGCCAGCAGCTTAATCCTAGCGGGGGGGCCCACAGATACGCAGTATTTT. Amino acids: CASSLILAGGPTDTQYF.

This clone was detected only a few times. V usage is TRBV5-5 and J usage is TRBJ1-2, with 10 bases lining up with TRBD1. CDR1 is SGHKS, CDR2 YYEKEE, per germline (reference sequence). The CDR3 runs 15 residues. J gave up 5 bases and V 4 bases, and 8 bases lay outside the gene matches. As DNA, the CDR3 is TGTGCCAGCAGCCCCGGACAGGGGGTAGGTTATGGCTACACCTTC. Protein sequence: CASSPGQGVGYGYTF. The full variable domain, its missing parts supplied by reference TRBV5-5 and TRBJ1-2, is DAGVTQSPTHLIKTRGQQVTLRCSPISGHKSVSWYQQVLGQGPQFIFQYYEKEERGRGNFPDRFSARQFPNYSSELNVNALLLGDSALYLCASSPGQGVGYGYTFGSGTRLTVV.

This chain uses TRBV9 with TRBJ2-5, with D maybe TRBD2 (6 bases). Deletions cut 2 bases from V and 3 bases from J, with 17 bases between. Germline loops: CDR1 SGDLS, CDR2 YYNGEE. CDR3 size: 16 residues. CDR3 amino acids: CASSVSGWGDEETQYF. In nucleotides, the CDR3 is TGTGCCAGCAGCGTCTCAGGGTGGGGGGACGAAGAGACCCAGTACTTC.

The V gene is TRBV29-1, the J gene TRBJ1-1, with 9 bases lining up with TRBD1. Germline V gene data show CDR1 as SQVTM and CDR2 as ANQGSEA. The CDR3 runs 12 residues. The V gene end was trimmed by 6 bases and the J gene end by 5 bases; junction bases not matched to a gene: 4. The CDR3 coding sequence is TGCAGCGTCGCGACAGGGGGGACTGAAGCTTTCTTT. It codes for CSVATGGTEAFF. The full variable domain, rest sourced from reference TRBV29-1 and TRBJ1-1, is SAVISQKPSRDICQRGTSLTIQCQVDSQVTMMFWYRQQPGQSLTLIATANQGSEATYESGFVIDKFPISRPNLTFSTLTVSNMSPEDSSIYLCSVATGGTEAFFGQGTRLTVV.

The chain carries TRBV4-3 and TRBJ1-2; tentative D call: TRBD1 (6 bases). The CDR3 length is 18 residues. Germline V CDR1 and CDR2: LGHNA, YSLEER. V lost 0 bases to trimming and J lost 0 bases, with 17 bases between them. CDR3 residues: CASSQDFLQGDTNYGYTF. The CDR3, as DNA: TGCGCCAGCAGCCAAGATTTCCTACAAGGGGACACTAACTATGGCTACACCTTC.

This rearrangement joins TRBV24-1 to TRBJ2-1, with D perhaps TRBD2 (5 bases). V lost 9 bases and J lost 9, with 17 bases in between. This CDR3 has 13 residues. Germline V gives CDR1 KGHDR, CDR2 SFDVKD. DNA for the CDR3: TGTGCCACCGGATCGGGTCTCCGGGGTGAGCAGTTCTTC. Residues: CATGSGLRGEQFF.

CDR3 sequence reads: CASSQGGQGGTFF. For the CDR3, the DNA is TGTGCCAGCAGCCAAGGGGGACAGGGGGGGACTTTCTTT. The chain employs TRBV4-2 and TRBJ1-1; 11 positions agree with TRBD1. Germline lookup yields CDR1 LGHNA and CDR2 YNFKEQ. The CDR3 totals 13 residues. J gave up 12 bases and V 1 base, and 4 bases lay outside the gene matches.

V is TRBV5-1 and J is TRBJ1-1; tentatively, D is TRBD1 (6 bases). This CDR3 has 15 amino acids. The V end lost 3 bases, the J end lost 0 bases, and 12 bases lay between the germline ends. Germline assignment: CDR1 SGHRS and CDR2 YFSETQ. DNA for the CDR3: TGCGCCAGCAGCTCGACAGGAGGATTGAACACTGAAGCTTTCTTT. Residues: CASSSTGGLNTEAFF. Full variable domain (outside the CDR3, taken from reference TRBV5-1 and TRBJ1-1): KAGVTQTPRYLIKTRGQQVTLSCSPISGHRSVSWYQQTPGQGLQFLFEYFSETQRNKGNFPGRFSGRQFSNSRSEMNVSTLELGDSALYLCASSSTGGLNTEAFFGQGTRLTVV.

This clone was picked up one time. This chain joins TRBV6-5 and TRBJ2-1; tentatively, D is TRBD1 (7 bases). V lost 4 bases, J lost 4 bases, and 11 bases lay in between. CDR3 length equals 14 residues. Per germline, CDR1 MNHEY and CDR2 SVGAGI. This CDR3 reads CASSLQGRYNEQFF. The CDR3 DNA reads TGTGCCAGCAGTTTACAGGGGAGGTACAATGAGCAGTTCTTC.

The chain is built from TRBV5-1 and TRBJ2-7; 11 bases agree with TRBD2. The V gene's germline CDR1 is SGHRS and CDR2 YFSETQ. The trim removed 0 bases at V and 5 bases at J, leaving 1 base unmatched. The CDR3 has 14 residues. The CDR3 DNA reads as TGCGCCAGCAGCTTGGGGGGACTAGCGGACGAGCAGTACTTC. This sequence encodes CASSLGGLADEQYF.

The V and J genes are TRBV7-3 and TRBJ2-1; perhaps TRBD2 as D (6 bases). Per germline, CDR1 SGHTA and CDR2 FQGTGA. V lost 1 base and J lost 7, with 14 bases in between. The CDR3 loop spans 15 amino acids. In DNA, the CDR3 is TGTGCCAGCAGCTTAAGTTCGGGGGTAGGGAATGAGCAGTTCTTC. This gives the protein CASSLSSGVGNEQFF.

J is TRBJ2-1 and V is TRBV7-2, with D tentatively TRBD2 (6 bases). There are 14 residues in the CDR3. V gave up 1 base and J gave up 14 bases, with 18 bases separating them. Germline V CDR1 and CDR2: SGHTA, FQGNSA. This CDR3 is CASSLGEGTPRKFF. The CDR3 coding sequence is TGTGCCAGCAGCTTAGGGGAAGGGACTCCGAGGAAGTTCTTC.

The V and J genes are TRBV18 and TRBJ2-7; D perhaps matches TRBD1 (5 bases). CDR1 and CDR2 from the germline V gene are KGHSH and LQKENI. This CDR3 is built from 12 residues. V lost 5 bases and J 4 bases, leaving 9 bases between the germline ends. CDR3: CASSWTHYEQYF. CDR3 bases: TGTGCCAGCTCATGGACACATTACGAGCAGTACTTC.

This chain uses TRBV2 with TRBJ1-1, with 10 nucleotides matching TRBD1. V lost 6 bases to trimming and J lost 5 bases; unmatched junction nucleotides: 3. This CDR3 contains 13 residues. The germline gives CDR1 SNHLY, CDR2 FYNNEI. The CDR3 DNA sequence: TGTGCCAGCAGCGGGACAGGGGATACTGAAGCTTTCTTT. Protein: CASSGTGDTEAFF.

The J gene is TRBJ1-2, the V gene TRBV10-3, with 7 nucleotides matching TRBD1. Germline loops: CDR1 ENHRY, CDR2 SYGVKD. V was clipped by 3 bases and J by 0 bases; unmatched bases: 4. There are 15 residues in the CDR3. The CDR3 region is CAISDPGQANYGYTF. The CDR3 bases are TGTGCCATCAGTGACCCCGGACAGGCTAACTATGGCTACACCTTC.

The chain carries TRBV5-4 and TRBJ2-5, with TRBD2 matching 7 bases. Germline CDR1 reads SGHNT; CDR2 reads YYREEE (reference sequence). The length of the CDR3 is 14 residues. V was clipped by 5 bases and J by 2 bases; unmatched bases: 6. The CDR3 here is CASRQTSDQETQYF. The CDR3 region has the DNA TGTGCCAGCAGGCAAACTAGCGATCAAGAGACCCAGTACTTC.

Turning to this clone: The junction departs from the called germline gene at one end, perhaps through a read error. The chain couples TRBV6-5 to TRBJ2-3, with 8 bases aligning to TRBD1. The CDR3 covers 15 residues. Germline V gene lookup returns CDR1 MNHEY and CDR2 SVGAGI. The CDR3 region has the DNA TGTGCCAGCAGTTACGGGCAGGGGGCTTCAGCAAGCAGGCATTTT. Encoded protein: CASSYGQGASASRHF.

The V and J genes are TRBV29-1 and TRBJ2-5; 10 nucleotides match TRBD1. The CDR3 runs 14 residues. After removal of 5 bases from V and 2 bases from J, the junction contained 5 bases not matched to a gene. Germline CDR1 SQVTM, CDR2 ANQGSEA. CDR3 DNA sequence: TGCAGCGTTCGGGGGGACAGGGGACAAGAGACCCAGTACTTC. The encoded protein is CSVRGDRGQETQYF.

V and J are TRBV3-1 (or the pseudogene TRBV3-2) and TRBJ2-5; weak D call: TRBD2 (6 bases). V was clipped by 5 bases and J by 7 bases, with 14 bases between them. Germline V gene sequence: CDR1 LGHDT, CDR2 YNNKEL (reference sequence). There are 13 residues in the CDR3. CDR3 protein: CASSRTGGWTQYF. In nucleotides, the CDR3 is TGTGCCAGCAGCAGAACCGGGGGTTGGACCCAGTACTTC.

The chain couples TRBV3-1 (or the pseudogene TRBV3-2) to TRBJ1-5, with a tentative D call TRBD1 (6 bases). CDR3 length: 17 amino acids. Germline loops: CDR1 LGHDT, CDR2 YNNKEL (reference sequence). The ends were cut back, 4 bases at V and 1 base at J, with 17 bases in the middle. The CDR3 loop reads CASSPLLPGVSNQPQHF. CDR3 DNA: TGTGCCAGCAGCCCCCTTCTTCCAGGGGTGAGCAATCAGCCCCAGCATTTT.

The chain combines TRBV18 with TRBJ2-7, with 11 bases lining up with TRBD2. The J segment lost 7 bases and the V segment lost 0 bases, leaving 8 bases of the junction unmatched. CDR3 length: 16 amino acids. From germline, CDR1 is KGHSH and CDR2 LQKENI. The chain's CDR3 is CASSPPGLADLREQYF. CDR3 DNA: TGTGCCAGCTCACCACCGGGACTAGCGGACCTTAGGGAGCAGTACTTC. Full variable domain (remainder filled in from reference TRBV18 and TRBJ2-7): NAGVMQNPRHLVRRRGQEARLRCSPMKGHSHVYWYRQLPEEGLKFMVYLQKENIIDESGMPKERFSAEFPKEGPSILRIQQVVRGDSAAYFCASSPPGLADLREQYFGPGTRLTVT.

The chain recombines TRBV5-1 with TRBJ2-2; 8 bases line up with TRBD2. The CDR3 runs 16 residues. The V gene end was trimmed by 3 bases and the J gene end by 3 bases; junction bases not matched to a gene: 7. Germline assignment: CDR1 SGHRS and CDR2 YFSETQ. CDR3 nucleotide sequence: TGCGCCAGCAGCTCTACCCGGGGGGGCGACACCGGGGAGCTGTTTTTT. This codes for CASSSTRGGDTGELFF.

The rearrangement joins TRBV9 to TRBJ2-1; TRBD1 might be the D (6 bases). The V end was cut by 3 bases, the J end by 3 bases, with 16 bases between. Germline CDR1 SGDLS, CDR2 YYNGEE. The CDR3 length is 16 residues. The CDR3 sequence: CASSARQVELYNEQFF. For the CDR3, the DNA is TGTGCCAGCAGCGCGAGACAGGTCGAGCTCTACAATGAGCAGTTCTTC.

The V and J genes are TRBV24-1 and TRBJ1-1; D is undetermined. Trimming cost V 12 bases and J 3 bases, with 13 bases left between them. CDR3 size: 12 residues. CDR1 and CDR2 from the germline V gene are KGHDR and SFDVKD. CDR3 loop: CAARWRDTEAFF. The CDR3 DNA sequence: TGTGCCGCAAGGTGGCGGGACACTGAAGCTTTCTTT.

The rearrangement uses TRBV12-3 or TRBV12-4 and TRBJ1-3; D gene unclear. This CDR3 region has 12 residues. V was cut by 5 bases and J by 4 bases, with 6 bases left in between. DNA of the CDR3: TGTGCCAGCAGTATGGCCGGAAACACCATATATTTT. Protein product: CASSMAGNTIYF.

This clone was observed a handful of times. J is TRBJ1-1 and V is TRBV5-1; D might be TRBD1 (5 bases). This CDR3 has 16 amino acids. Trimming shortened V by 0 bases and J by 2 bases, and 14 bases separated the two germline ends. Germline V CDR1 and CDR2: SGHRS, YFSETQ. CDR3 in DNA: TGCGCCAGCAGCTTGGATCCTCAGGGATCTAACACTGAAGCTTTCTTT. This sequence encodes CASSLDPQGSNTEAFF. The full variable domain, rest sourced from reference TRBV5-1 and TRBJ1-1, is KAGVTQTPRYLIKTRGQQVTLSCSPISGHRSVSWYQQTPGQGLQFLFEYFSETQRNKGNFPGRFSGRQFSNSRSEMNVSTLELGDSALYLCASSLDPQGSNTEAFFGQGTRLTVV.

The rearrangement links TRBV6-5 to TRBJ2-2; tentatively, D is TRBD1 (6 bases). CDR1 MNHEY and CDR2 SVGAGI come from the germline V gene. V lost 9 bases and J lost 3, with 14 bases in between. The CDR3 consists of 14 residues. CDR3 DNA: TGTGCCAGTCGACAGGATAGGGACACCGGGGAGCTGTTTTTT. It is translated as CASRQDRDTGELFF.